A selection of T cell receptor beta chains follows, all from one sample in a study of blood T cell repertoires in COVID-19. Libraries were prepared by immunoSEQ multiplex PCR; TCRdb keeps only in-frame clonotypes and omits some of them. The profile shows around 20,000 clones, about 91% of them singletons. The specimen sequenced was PBMCs or T cells enriched from blood (not recorded which). The receptor source for this set is a woman in her thirties who had recovered from COVID-19. The CDR3 runs from the conserved cysteine through the conserved F or W. Each record gives: clone size, V gene, D gene, J gene, CDR3 protein, CDR3 DNA. D genes are given only for firm matches. Rows give clone size only sometimes, using once, few, many, or a class for an expanded clone.

clone size: -
V gene: TRBV11-2
D gene: -
J gene: TRBJ1-2
CDR3 protein: CASSLVVEGRGGYTF
CDR3 DNA: TGTGCCAGCAGCTTAGTTGTGGAGGGGCGGGGAGGCTACACCTTC

clone size: -
V gene: TRBV5-1
D gene: -
J gene: TRBJ1-5
CDR3 protein: CASSFRSGGNQPQHF
CDR3 DNA: TGCGCCAGCAGCTTCCGATCCGGCGGGAATCAGCCCCAGCATTTT

clone size: -
V gene: TRBV25-1
D gene: -
J gene: TRBJ2-2
CDR3 protein: CASRGGRGDTGELFF
CDR3 DNA: TGTGCCAGCAGAGGAGGGCGAGGAGACACCGGGGAGCTGTTTTTT

clone size: -
V gene: TRBV7-3
D gene: TRBD2
J gene: TRBJ2-3
CDR3 protein: CASSPISPGTSGTDTQYF
CDR3 DNA: TGTGCCAGCAGCCCCATCAGCCCCGGGACTAGCGGCACAGATACGCAGTATTTT

clone size: -
V gene: TRBV7-3
D gene: -
J gene: TRBJ2-3
CDR3 protein: CASSTGSSGGFTDTQYF
CDR3 DNA: TGTGCCAGCAGCACCGGGAGTTCGGGGGGCTTCACAGATACGCAGTATTTT

clone size: -
V gene: TRBV5-1
D gene: -
J gene: TRBJ1-6
CDR3 protein: CASSLGEAGNSPLHF
CDR3 DNA: TGCGCCAGCAGCTTGGGGGAGGCCGGGAATTCACCCCTCCACTTT

clone size: -
V gene: TRBV11-3
D gene: -
J gene: TRBJ1-3
CDR3 protein: CASSTHVGASGNTIYF
CDR3 DNA: TGTGCCAGCAGCACCCACGTGGGGGCTTCTGGAAACACCATATATTTT

clone size: -
V gene: TRBV18
D gene: -
J gene: TRBJ2-7
CDR3 protein: CASSPYRQGTYEQYF
CDR3 DNA: TGTGCCAGCTCACCATACCGGCAGGGGACCTACGAGCAGTACTTC

clone size: -
V gene: TRBV7-7
D gene: TRBD2
J gene: TRBJ2-5
CDR3 protein: CASSPGLAGKETQYF
CDR3 DNA: TGTGCCAGCAGCCCTGGACTAGCGGGGAAAGAGACCCAGTACTTC

clone size: -
V gene: TRBV9
D gene: -
J gene: TRBJ2-3
CDR3 protein: CASSAHQDTQYF
CDR3 DNA: TGTGCCAGCAGCGCACATCAAGATACGCAGTATTTT

clone size: -
V gene: TRBV5-1
D gene: TRBD2
J gene: TRBJ2-7
CDR3 protein: CASSLGLAGIEQYF
CDR3 DNA: TGCGCCAGCAGCTTGGGGCTAGCGGGGATCGAGCAGTACTTC

clone size: once
V gene: TRBV6-5
D gene: -
J gene: TRBJ2-3
CDR3 protein: CASSYRDTQYF
CDR3 DNA: TGTGCCAGCAGTTACCGGGATACGCAGTATTTT

clone size: -
V gene: TRBV24-1
D gene: TRBD2
J gene: TRBJ2-3
CDR3 protein: CATSDWASGGHFVPRDTQYF
CDR3 DNA: TGTGCCACCAGTGATTGGGCTAGCGGGGGCCATTTTGTACCTCGGGATACGCAGTATTTT

clone size: -
V gene: TRBV27
D gene: TRBD1
J gene: TRBJ2-2
CDR3 protein: CASSRNRGTNTGELFF
CDR3 DNA: TGTGCCAGCAGTCGCAACAGGGGGACGAACACCGGGGAGCTGTTTTTT

clone size: -
V gene: TRBV4-1
D gene: -
J gene: TRBJ1-6
CDR3 protein: CASSQELDSRYNSPLHF
CDR3 DNA: TGCGCCAGCAGCCAAGAATTAGACTCCAGATATAATTCACCCCTCCACTTT

clone size: -
V gene: TRBV12-5
D gene: TRBD1
J gene: TRBJ1-5
CDR3 protein: CASGLVLQGAVGNQPQHF
CDR3 DNA: TGTGCTAGTGGTTTGGTACTTCAGGGGGCAGTGGGCAATCAGCCCCAGCATTTT

clone size: -
V gene: TRBV28
D gene: TRBD2
J gene: TRBJ2-7
CDR3 protein: CASSLPASGLYEQYF
CDR3 DNA: TGTGCCAGCAGTTTGCCGGCTAGCGGCCTATACGAGCAGTACTTC

clone size: -
V gene: TRBV7-2
D gene: -
J gene: TRBJ1-3
CDR3 protein: CASSLGTGVSGNTIYF
CDR3 DNA: TGTGCCAGCAGCTTAGGCACGGGGGTCTCTGGAAACACCATATATTTT

clone size: -
V gene: TRBV30
D gene: -
J gene: TRBJ1-5
CDR3 protein: CACLGDSMNQPQHF
CDR3 DNA: TGTGCCTGTCTAGGTGACAGCATGAATCAGCCCCAGCATTTT

clone size: -
V gene: TRBV7-2
D gene: -
J gene: TRBJ2-1
CDR3 protein: CASSFDGQTHNEQFF
CDR3 DNA: TGTGCCAGCAGCTTCGACGGCCAGACACACAATGAGCAGTTCTTC

clone size: few
V gene: TRBV12-5
D gene: -
J gene: TRBJ1-1
CDR3 protein: CASAIFGQAHVRVNTEAFF
CDR3 DNA: TGTGCTAGTGCCATCTTCGGACAAGCCCACGTCAGAGTGAACACTGAAGCTTTCTTT

clone size: -
V gene: TRBV6-5
D gene: -
J gene: TRBJ1-3
CDR3 protein: CASSDGQTGNTIYF
CDR3 DNA: TGTGCCAGCAGCGACGGACAGACGGGAAACACCATATATTTT

clone size: -
V gene: TRBV3-1/TRBV3-2
D gene: -
J gene: TRBJ1-3
CDR3 protein: CASSPQRNTIYF
CDR3 DNA: TGTGCCAGCAGCCCCCAGCGGAACACCATATATTTT

clone size: -
V gene: TRBV27
D gene: -
J gene: TRBJ1-4
CDR3 protein: CASSLAGQNNEKLFF
CDR3 DNA: TGTGCCAGCAGTTTAGCGGGGCAGAATAATGAAAAACTGTTTTTT

clone size: -
V gene: TRBV19
D gene: TRBD1
J gene: TRBJ1-5
CDR3 protein: CASSPDRGGNQPQHF
CDR3 DNA: TGTGCCAGTAGTCCGGACAGGGGGGGCAATCAGCCCCAGCATTTT

clone size: -
V gene: TRBV27
D gene: -
J gene: TRBJ2-1
CDR3 protein: CASSRGTVYNEQFF
CDR3 DNA: TGTGCCAGCAGTCGGGGGACAGTCTACAATGAGCAGTTCTTC

clone size: -
V gene: TRBV6-6
D gene: -
J gene: TRBJ2-4
CDR3 protein: CASRDWGGAENIQYF
CDR3 DNA: TGTGCCAGCAGAGACTGGGGGGGGGCGGAAAACATTCAGTACTTC

clone size: -
V gene: TRBV5-4
D gene: TRBD2
J gene: TRBJ2-7
CDR3 protein: CASSRAGAGTSGGRSYEQYF
CDR3 DNA: TGTGCCAGCAGTCGCGCGGGGGCCGGGACTAGCGGGGGACGCTCCTACGAGCAGTACTTC

clone size: -
V gene: TRBV6-2/TRBV6-3
D gene: -
J gene: TRBJ2-3
CDR3 protein: CASSYHYTSTDTQYF
CDR3 DNA: TGTGCCAGCAGTTATCACTATACTAGCACAGATACGCAGTATTTT

clone size: -
V gene: TRBV30
D gene: TRBD1
J gene: TRBJ1-5
CDR3 protein: CAWSEGGGQPQHF
CDR3 DNA: TGTGCCTGGAGTGAAGGGGGCGGACAGCCCCAGCATTTT

clone size: -
V gene: TRBV29-1
D gene: -
J gene: TRBJ1-5
CDR3 protein: CSVVGVPLNQPQHF
CDR3 DNA: TGCAGCGTTGTCGGGGTTCCGCTCAATCAGCCCCAGCATTTT

clone size: few
V gene: TRBV24-1
D gene: TRBD2
J gene: TRBJ2-3
CDR3 protein: CATSDSPGTSGPAPTDTQYF
CDR3 DNA: TGTGCCACCAGTGATAGTCCCGGGACTAGCGGGCCCGCCCCCACAGATACGCAGTATTTT

clone size: -
V gene: TRBV24-1
D gene: TRBD1
J gene: TRBJ2-7
CDR3 protein: CATSELTGGVTYEQYF
CDR3 DNA: TGTGCCACCAGTGAGCTCACAGGGGGAGTGACCTACGAGCAGTACTTC

clone size: -
V gene: TRBV11-3
D gene: TRBD2
J gene: TRBJ2-1
CDR3 protein: CASSSDLAGGIDSSYNEQFF
CDR3 DNA: TGTGCCAGCAGCTCAGACCTAGCGGGGGGGATAGATAGCTCCTACAATGAGCAGTTCTTC

clone size: -
V gene: TRBV4-1
D gene: TRBD2
J gene: TRBJ2-1
CDR3 protein: CASGTSGGPYNEQFF
CDR3 DNA: TGCGCCAGCGGGACTAGCGGGGGACCCTACAATGAGCAGTTCTTC

clone size: -
V gene: TRBV14
D gene: TRBD1
J gene: TRBJ1-2
CDR3 protein: CASSQGQGRSYGYTF
CDR3 DNA: TGTGCCAGCAGCCAAGGACAGGGGCGAAGTTATGGCTACACCTTC

clone size: -
V gene: TRBV6-2/TRBV6-3
D gene: -
J gene: TRBJ2-7
CDR3 protein: CASSYSFQGGYEQYF
CDR3 DNA: TGTGCCAGCAGTTACTCGTTTCAGGGTGGGTACGAGCAGTACTTC

clone size: once
V gene: TRBV24-1
D gene: -
J gene: TRBJ2-2
CDR3 protein: CATSAAGPNTGELFF
CDR3 DNA: TGTGCCACCAGTGCCGCGGGACCCAACACCGGGGAGCTGTTTTTT

clone size: -
V gene: TRBV24-1
D gene: TRBD1
J gene: TRBJ2-5
CDR3 protein: CATSGQGVQGQETQYF
CDR3 DNA: TGTGCCACCAGTGGACAGGGAGTTCAGGGCCAAGAGACCCAGTACTTC

clone size: -
V gene: TRBV12-3/TRBV12-4
D gene: -
J gene: TRBJ2-7
CDR3 protein: CASSFWWPYEQYF
CDR3 DNA: TGTGCCAGCAGTTTTTGGTGGCCCTACGAGCAGTACTTC

clone size: -
V gene: TRBV2
D gene: TRBD1
J gene: TRBJ1-5
CDR3 protein: CASSGDRGYQPQHF
CDR3 DNA: TGTGCCAGCAGTGGGGACAGAGGATATCAGCCCCAGCATTTT

clone size: -
V gene: TRBV4-3
D gene: TRBD2
J gene: TRBJ2-2
CDR3 protein: CASSQDEKSGGLNTGELFF
CDR3 DNA: TGCGCCAGCAGCCAAGATGAAAAGAGCGGGGGACTCAACACCGGGGAGCTGTTTTTT

clone size: -
V gene: TRBV5-4
D gene: -
J gene: TRBJ2-1
CDR3 protein: CASSSDSLVQFF
CDR3 DNA: TGTGCCAGCAGCTCGGACAGCCTTGTGCAGTTCTTC

clone size: once
V gene: TRBV10-2
D gene: TRBD2
J gene: TRBJ2-1
CDR3 protein: CASRPGTSGVNEQFF
CDR3 DNA: TGCGCCAGCAGGCCCGGGACTAGCGGGGTGAATGAGCAGTTCTTC

clone size: -
V gene: TRBV10-3
D gene: TRBD2
J gene: TRBJ2-5
CDR3 protein: CATSGGPQETQYF
CDR3 DNA: TGTGCCACGAGCGGGGGGCCCCAAGAGACCCAGTACTTC

clone size: once
V gene: TRBV10-1
D gene: -
J gene: TRBJ2-1
CDR3 protein: CASSVTYNEQFF
CDR3 DNA: TGCGCCAGCAGTGTTACCTACAATGAGCAGTTCTTC

clone size: -
V gene: TRBV5-1
D gene: -
J gene: TRBJ2-3
CDR3 protein: CASRVGAGLTFTDTQYF
CDR3 DNA: TGCGCCAGCAGGGTGGGGGCGGGCCTTACCTTCACAGATACGCAGTATTTT

clone size: -
V gene: TRBV19
D gene: -
J gene: TRBJ2-2
CDR3 protein: CASSRGQYGDTGELFF
CDR3 DNA: TGTGCCAGTAGTAGAGGACAGTACGGGGACACCGGGGAGCTGTTTTTT

clone size: -
V gene: TRBV27
D gene: TRBD2
J gene: TRBJ2-1
CDR3 protein: CASSPRDYYNEQFF
CDR3 DNA: TGTGCCAGCAGCCCCCGGGACTACTACAATGAGCAGTTCTTC

clone size: -
V gene: TRBV5-5
D gene: TRBD1
J gene: TRBJ2-2
CDR3 protein: CASSLFPGGTGELFF
CDR3 DNA: TGTGCCAGCAGCTTGTTTCCAGGGGGCACCGGGGAGCTGTTTTTT

clone size: once
V gene: TRBV28
D gene: TRBD1
J gene: TRBJ1-5
CDR3 protein: CASSSNRGNGNQPQHF
CDR3 DNA: TGTGCCAGCAGTTCCAACAGGGGCAATGGCAATCAGCCCCAGCATTTT

clone size: -
V gene: TRBV25-1
D gene: -
J gene: TRBJ2-2
CDR3 protein: CASSARDTGELFF
CDR3 DNA: TGTGCCAGCAGTGCTCGGGACACCGGGGAGCTGTTTTTT

clone size: -
V gene: TRBV3-1/TRBV3-2
D gene: TRBD1
J gene: TRBJ2-7
CDR3 protein: CASSQGPTTGVEQYF
CDR3 DNA: TGTGCCAGCAGCCAAGGTCCGACGACAGGGGTCGAGCAGTACTTC

clone size: -
V gene: TRBV29-1
D gene: -
J gene: TRBJ1-2
CDR3 protein: CSVQPTGLGGGYTF
CDR3 DNA: TGCAGCGTACAACCAACAGGGTTAGGAGGAGGCTACACCTTC

clone size: -
V gene: TRBV6-5
D gene: -
J gene: TRBJ2-7
CDR3 protein: CASSYRGMNYEQYF
CDR3 DNA: TGTGCCAGCAGTTACCGCGGGATGAACTACGAGCAGTACTTC

clone size: -
V gene: TRBV19
D gene: TRBD1
J gene: TRBJ2-7
CDR3 protein: CASSRGQGVYEQYF
CDR3 DNA: TGTGCCAGTAGCCGAGGACAGGGGGTGTACGAGCAGTACTTC

clone size: -
V gene: TRBV4-1
D gene: TRBD1
J gene: TRBJ1-4
CDR3 protein: CASSPVWDSTEKLFF
CDR3 DNA: TGCGCCAGCAGCCCCGTATGGGACAGCACTGAAAAACTGTTTTTT

clone size: -
V gene: TRBV7-2
D gene: -
J gene: TRBJ2-7
CDR3 protein: CASSLEGRAGEQYF
CDR3 DNA: TGTGCCAGCAGCTTAGAAGGCAGGGCTGGCGAGCAGTACTTC

clone size: few
V gene: TRBV27
D gene: -
J gene: TRBJ1-2
CDR3 protein: CASNADGSPNYGYTF
CDR3 DNA: TGTGCCAGCAATGCTGACGGGTCTCCTAACTATGGCTACACCTTC